This TCR beta chain appears in the sequencing data of a study of T cells in Graves' hyperthyroidism and ophthalmopathy. Patients with ophthalmopathy all had a Clinical Activity Score of at least 3, a NOSPECS grade of at least 4 and duration under 3 months. Lactation, pregnancy, other autoimmune disease or uncontrolled infection led to exclusion of patients. It was RNA transcripts that yielded the amplified TCR beta CDR3 regions. Carried out on the TCR CDR3, a first-round RT-PCR used the HTBI primer set. A single record per CDR3 protein comes from TCRdb applying MiXCR to the multiplex PCR reads. Among some 500,000 distinct CDR3 sequences listed, roughly a sixth were seen once. The CDR3 contains 18 residues. The germline V gene encodes CDR1 SNHLY and CDR2 FYNNEI. V gave up 8 bases and J gave up 3 bases; unmatched junction bases: 16. In its sample, this clonotype was seen many times.

Sequenced input: blood. The source is a woman younger than 45 with Graves' ophthalmopathy. The V call is TRBV2, the J call TRBJ2-7; 13 positions match TRBD2. In DNA, the CDR3 is TGTGCCAGCCAAACCGGGACTAGCGGGACGCCTCATTACTACGAGCAGTACTTC. Amino acid sequence: CASQTGTSGTPHYYEQYF.